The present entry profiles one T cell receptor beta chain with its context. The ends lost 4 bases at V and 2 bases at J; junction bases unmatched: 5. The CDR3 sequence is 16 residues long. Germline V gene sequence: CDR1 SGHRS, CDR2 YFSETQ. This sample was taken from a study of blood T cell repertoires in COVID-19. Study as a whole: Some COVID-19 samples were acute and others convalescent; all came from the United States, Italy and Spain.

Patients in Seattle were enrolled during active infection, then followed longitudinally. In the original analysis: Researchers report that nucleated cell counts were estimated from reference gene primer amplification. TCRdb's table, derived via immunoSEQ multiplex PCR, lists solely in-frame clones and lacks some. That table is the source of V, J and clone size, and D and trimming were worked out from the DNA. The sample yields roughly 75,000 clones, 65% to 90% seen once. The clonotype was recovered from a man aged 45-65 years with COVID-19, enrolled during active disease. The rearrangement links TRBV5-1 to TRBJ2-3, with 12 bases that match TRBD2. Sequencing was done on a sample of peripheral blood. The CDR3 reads CASSQGLAGFTDTQYF. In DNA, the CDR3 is TGCGCCAGCAGCCAAGGACTAGCGGGATTCACAGATACGCAGTATTTT.